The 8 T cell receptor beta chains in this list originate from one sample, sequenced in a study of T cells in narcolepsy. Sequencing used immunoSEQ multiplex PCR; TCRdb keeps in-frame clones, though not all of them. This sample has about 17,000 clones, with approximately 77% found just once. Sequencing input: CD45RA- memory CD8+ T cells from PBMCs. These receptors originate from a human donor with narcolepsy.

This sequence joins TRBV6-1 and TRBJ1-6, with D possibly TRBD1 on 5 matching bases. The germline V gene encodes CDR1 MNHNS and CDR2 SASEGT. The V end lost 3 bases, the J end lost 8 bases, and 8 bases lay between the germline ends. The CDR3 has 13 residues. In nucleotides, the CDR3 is TGTGCCAGCAGTGACAGGGATTATTCACCCCTCCACTTT. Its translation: CASSDRDYSPLHF.

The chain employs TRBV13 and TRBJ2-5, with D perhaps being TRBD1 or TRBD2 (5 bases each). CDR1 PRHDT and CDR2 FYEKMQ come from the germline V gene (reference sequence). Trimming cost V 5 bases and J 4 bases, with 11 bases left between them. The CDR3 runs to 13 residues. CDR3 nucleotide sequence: TGTGCCAGCAGCCTTGGGACGGGAGAGACCCAGTACTTC. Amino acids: CASSLGTGETQYF.

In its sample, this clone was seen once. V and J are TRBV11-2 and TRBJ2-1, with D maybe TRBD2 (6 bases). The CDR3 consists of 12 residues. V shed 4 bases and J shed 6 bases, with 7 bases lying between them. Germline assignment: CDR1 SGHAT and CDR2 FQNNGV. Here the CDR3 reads CASSWDFNEQFF. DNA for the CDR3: TGTGCCAGCAGCTGGGACTTCAATGAGCAGTTCTTC.

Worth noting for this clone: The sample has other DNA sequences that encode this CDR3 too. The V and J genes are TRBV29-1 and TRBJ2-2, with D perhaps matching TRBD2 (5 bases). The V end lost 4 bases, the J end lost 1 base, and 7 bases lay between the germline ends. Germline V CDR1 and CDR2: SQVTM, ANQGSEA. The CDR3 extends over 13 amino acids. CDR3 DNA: TGCAGCGTTGGGGCGGGGAACACCGGGGAGCTGTTTTTT. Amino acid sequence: CSVGAGNTGELFF.

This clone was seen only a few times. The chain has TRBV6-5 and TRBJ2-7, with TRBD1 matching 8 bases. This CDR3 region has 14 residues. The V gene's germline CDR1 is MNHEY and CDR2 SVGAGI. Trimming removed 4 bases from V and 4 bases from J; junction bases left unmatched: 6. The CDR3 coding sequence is TGTGCCAGCAGTTCCGGACAGGGTCTTTACGAGCAGTACTTC. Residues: CASSSGQGLYEQYF.

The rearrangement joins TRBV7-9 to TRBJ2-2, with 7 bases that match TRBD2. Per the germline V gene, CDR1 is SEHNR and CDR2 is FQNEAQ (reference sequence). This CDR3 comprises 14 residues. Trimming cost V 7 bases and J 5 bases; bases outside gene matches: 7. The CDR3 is CASNSAGRTGELFF. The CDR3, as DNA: TGTGCCAGCAACTCAGCGGGACGGACCGGGGAGCTGTTTTTT.

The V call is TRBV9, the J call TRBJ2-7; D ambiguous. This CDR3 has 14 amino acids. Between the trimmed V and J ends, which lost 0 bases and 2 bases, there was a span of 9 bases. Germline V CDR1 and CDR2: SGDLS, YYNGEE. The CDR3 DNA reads TGTGCCAGCAGCGTAGAAGGTGAAACCTACGAGCAGTACTTC. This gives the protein CASSVEGETYEQYF.

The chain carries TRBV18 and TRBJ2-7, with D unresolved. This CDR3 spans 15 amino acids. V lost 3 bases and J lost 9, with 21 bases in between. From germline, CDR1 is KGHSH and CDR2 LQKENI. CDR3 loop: CASSPRLGRTLGQYF. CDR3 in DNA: TGTGCCAGCTCACCCAGACTGGGCAGAACCTTGGGGCAGTACTTC.